What follows are 17 T cell receptor beta chains derived from one specimen sequenced in a study of OX40 agonist ivuxolimab in advanced cancers. The library was obtained by the immunoSEQ multiplex PCR assay. TCRdb holds this immuneACCESS table with in-frame rearrangements only. Some clones are missing; in checked studies, unresolved V genes explain under half, and the rest has no known cause. This sample comprises 71,000 or so clones, about 93% of them detected only once. Around 5.9% of the sample goes to the ten largest clones. This sample comprised CD4+ or CD8+ T cells sorted from blood, obtained in a trial of the OX40 agonist ivuxolimab. The receptors were gathered from an adult with an advanced solid tumor such as melanoma, head and neck, liver or kidney cancer.

Regarding this clone: The junction and the germline gene differ at one end; a read error may be behind it. The chain employs TRBV15 and TRBJ2-2, with D unclear. Germline V gene sequence: CDR1 LNHNV, CDR2 YYDKDF (reference sequence). The CDR3 totals 14 residues. The CDR3 spells CATSGDGNTGELFF. The DNA for the CDR3 is TGTGCCACCAGCGGAGACGGGAACACCGGGGAGCTGTTTTTT. Filled out from reference TRBV15 and TRBJ2-2, the complete variable domain reads DAMVIQNPRYQVTQFGKPVTLSCSQTLNHNVMYWYQQKSSQAPKLLFHYYDKDFNNEADTPDNFQSRRPNTSFCFLDIRSPGLGDTAMYLCATSGDGNTGELFFGEGSRLTVL.

The chain employs TRBV5-8 and TRBJ1-4; no clear D. CDR1 and CDR2 from the germline V gene are SGHTS and YDEGEE. V was cut by 1 base and J by 0 bases, with 4 bases left in between. CDR3 size: 14 residues. In nucleotides, the CDR3 is TGTGCCAGCAGCTTGCGTGCAACTAATGAAAAACTGTTTTTT. Encoded protein: CASSLRATNEKLFF.

J is TRBJ1-2 and V is TRBV28; D not certain. V was trimmed by 3 bases and J by 4 bases, leaving 12 bases between them. The CDR3 runs to 14 residues. CDR1 and CDR2 (germline): MDHEN, SYDVKM. The CDR3 nucleotides are TGTGCCAGCAGTTTCGGCAGGTTGGGCTATGGCTACACCTTC. The encoded protein is CASSFGRLGYGYTF.

The CDR3 is CASSDKLGGDEQYF. CDR3 coding DNA: TGTGCCAGCAGTGACAAACTTGGGGGTGACGAGCAGTACTTC. The chain has TRBV6-1 and TRBJ2-7; D is tentatively TRBD1 or TRBD2 (5 bases each). The CDR3 runs 14 residues. Germline-derived CDR1 and CDR2 are MNHNS and SASEGT. Trimming took off 3 bases at V and 5 bases at J, with 14 bases between the two ends.

The chain uses TRBV6-5 and TRBJ2-7; possibly TRBD2 for D (5 bases). There are 11 residues in the CDR3. Germline CDR1 reads MNHEY; CDR2 reads SVGAGI. Trimming cost V 6 bases and J 6 bases, with 9 bases left between them. CDR3 sequence: CASRGSFEQYF. The CDR3 nucleotides read TGTGCCAGCAGGGGGAGTTTCGAGCAGTACTTC.

The chain uses TRBV6-5 and TRBJ1-1, with D unresolved. In germline, CDR1 is MNHEY, CDR2 SVGAGI. V dropped 3 bases and J dropped 3 bases, with 14 bases sitting between them. The CDR3 has 15 amino acids. CDR3 sequence (DNA): TGTGCCAGCAGTTATTCGGGCAGCCTTTACACTGAAGCTTTCTTT. This translates into CASSYSGSLYTEAFF.

The V gene is TRBV5-6, the J gene TRBJ2-3; D is ambiguous. V shed 4 bases and J shed 0 bases, with 3 bases lying between them. The length of the CDR3 is 12 residues. Per the germline V gene, CDR1 is SGHDT and CDR2 is YYEEEE. DNA for the CDR3: TGTGCCAGCAGCACTAGCACAGATACGCAGTATTTT. Translating gives CASSTSTDTQYF. The whole variable domain, remainder taken from reference TRBV5-6 and TRBJ2-3, is DAGVTQSPTHLIKTRGQQVTLRCSPKSGHDTVSWYQQALGQGPQFIFQYYEEEERQRGNFPDRFSGHQFPNYSSELNVNALLLGDSALYLCASSTSTDTQYFGPGTRLTVL.

The chain carries TRBV7-6 and TRBJ2-2; D may be TRBD1 or TRBD2 (6 bases each). CDR3 length: 17 residues. CDR1 is SGHVS, CDR2 FNYEAQ, per germline. The germline V and J ends were trimmed by 5 bases and 0 bases, with 16 bases remaining between them. CDR3 sequence reads: CASSLTPGAPNTGELFF. The CDR3 region has the DNA TGTGCCAGCAGCCTCACGCCGGGGGCTCCGAACACCGGGGAGCTGTTTTTT.

The chain uses TRBV6-5 and TRBJ1-2, with D tentatively TRBD1 (5 bases). Germline CDR1 reads MNHEY; CDR2 reads SVGAGI. CDR3 length equals 13 residues. The V and J ends lost 8 bases and 4 bases respectively, with 14 bases between them. CDR3 nucleotides: TGTGCCAGCCGGGGACCCAGGGCCTATGGCTACACCTTC. This codes for CASRGPRAYGYTF.

The chain carries TRBV28 and TRBJ2-5; 9 positions match TRBD2. The CDR3 extends over 13 amino acids. In germline, CDR1 is MDHEN, CDR2 SYDVKM. Trimming at V came to 5 bases and at J to 5 bases, leaving 3 bases not matched to a gene. CDR3 coding DNA: TGTGCCAGCAGTAGCGGGGGGTGGGAGACCCAGTACTTC. This codes for CASSSGGWETQYF.

This clone showed up just once. The J gene is TRBJ1-2, the V gene TRBV5-1; a possible D gene is TRBD1 (5 bases). Germline V lookup: CDR1 SGHRS, CDR2 YFSETQ. Trimming removed 4 bases from V and 6 bases from J, with 16 bases in between. This CDR3 region has 14 residues. The CDR3 sequence is CASSPSREADGYTF. DNA for the CDR3: TGCGCCAGCAGCCCAAGCAGGGAAGCGGATGGCTACACCTTC.

As to this clone: Distinct nucleotide sequences in the sample also encode this CDR3. The rearrangement uses TRBV5-1 and TRBJ2-1; perhaps TRBD2 as D (6 bases). Germline V gene data show CDR1 as SGHRS and CDR2 as YFSETQ. The length of the CDR3 is 13 residues. Deletions cut 5 bases from V and 4 bases from J, with 10 bases between. The chain's CDR3 is CASSLGGYNEQFF. In DNA form, the CDR3 reads TGCGCCAGCAGTCTGGGAGGTTACAATGAGCAGTTCTTC.

This chain connects TRBV19 to TRBJ2-1; TRBD2 is a possible D gene (5 bases). Trimming left V 7 bases short and J 0 bases short, with 10 bases between. CDR1 is LNHDA and CDR2 is SQIVND in the germline V gene (reference sequence). The CDR3 extends over 14 amino acids. The CDR3 coding sequence is TGTGCCAGTAAGAGCGGTGGCTCCTACAATGAGCAGTTCTTC. It is translated as CASKSGGSYNEQFF.

This chain links TRBV28 with TRBJ2-5, with 10 bases aligning to TRBD1. The CDR3 totals 14 residues. After removal of 2 bases from V and 3 bases from J, the junction contained 0 bases not matched to a gene. CDR1 is MDHEN, CDR2 SYDVKM, per germline. CDR3: CASSLGQGEETQYF. The CDR3 DNA is TGTGCCAGCAGTTTAGGACAGGGGGAAGAGACCCAGTACTTC.

The chain uses TRBV30 and TRBJ1-5; D gene unclear. Trimming left V 2 bases short and J 7 bases short, with 12 bases between. This CDR3 comprises 13 residues. Germline V lookup: CDR1 GTSNPN, CDR2 SVGIG (reference sequence). The DNA of the CDR3 is TGTGCCTGGAGTACGGAAGGGCTCCAGCCCCAGCATTTT. Translation gives CAWSTEGLQPQHF. Complete variable domain (other parts from reference TRBV30 and TRBJ1-5): SQTIHQWPATLVQPVGSPLSLECTVEGTSNPNLYWYRQAAGRGLQLLFYSVGIGQISSEVPQNLSASRPQDRQFILSSKKLLLSDSGFYLCAWSTEGLQPQHFGDGTRLSIL.

The V and J genes are TRBV10-1 and TRBJ2-7, with 11 bases lining up with TRBD2. Germline V lookup: CDR1 WNHNN, CDR2 SYGVQD (reference sequence). V lost 3 bases to trimming and J lost 3 bases; unmatched junction nucleotides: 1. The CDR3 is made up of 14 amino acids. The CDR3 bases are TGCGCCAGCAGTGAAACTAGCGGGGGCTACGAGCAGTACTTC. It yields the protein CASSETSGGYEQYF.

This chain uses TRBV6-5 with TRBJ2-1; no firm D call. Deletions cut 3 bases from V and 8 bases from J, with 5 bases between. The CDR3 is 11 residues long. The germline gives CDR1 MNHEY, CDR2 SVGAGI. CDR3 DNA sequence: TGTGCCAGCAGTTATCGTCATGAGCAGTTCTTC. Encoded protein: CASSYRHEQFF.